This entry concerns a single TCR beta chain. Its antigen remains unidentified. The data originate from a study of T-cell memory formation after mild COVID-19. General observations from the study: Memory sampled before infection contained some responding clones, suggesting cross-reactive memory joined. Of the contracting clones, CD4+ ones lay mainly in CM and EM, and CD8+ ones in EMRA.

TCRdb ran MiXCR on the 5' RACE reads and lists one entry per CDR3 protein. The table includes roughly 340,000 distinct CDR3 sequences, under 25% detected once. This CDR3 region has 14 residues. Trimming cost V 6 bases and J 4 bases; bases outside gene matches: 10. Germline values: CDR1 DFQATT, CDR2 SNEGSKA (reference sequence). V and J are TRBV20-1 and TRBJ2-3; 7 nucleotides line up with TRBD1. This sequence originates from a man aged 18 to 29 who had mild COVID-19 (a few samples of this study predate the infection). Cell type and time point are not known. Sequences were obtained from PBMCs or a T cell subset sorted from them (not recorded which). CDR3 loop: CSARDRAAADTQYF. CDR3 in DNA: TGCAGTGCCCGCGACAGGGCCGCCGCAGATACGCAGTATTTT.